Following are 18 T cell receptor beta chains from one sample sequenced in a study of T cell repertoires in cytomegalovirus infection (dated by TCRdb to about 2019). Their antigens remain unidentified. The listed sequencing device is Illumina HiSeq 1500. Through fastp at Q25 and MiXCR, TCRdb rebuilt clones from the public reads, retaining in-frame beta chains. Rows with one shared CDR3 protein collapse into an entry with the most common genes and DNA. This sample has around 58,000 distinct CDR3 sequences in its table, and 20% of those were observed once. Roughly 73% of the sample is held by the ten biggest clonotypes. This specimen's treatment or condition label, per the study, means: in vitro stimulation with specific CMV peptide epitopes to enrich CMV-specific T cells. The material sequenced was CD8+ T cells from cultured PBMCs, taken from culture after CMV antigen stimulation. These receptor sequences come from a human donor in good health (CMV status not recorded). Some clones in this sample may be carry-over from other donors' samples.

This chain joins TRBV27 and TRBJ2-5; 8 bases map to TRBD2. Germline V gives CDR1 MNHEY, CDR2 SMNVEV (reference sequence). This CDR3 spans 17 amino acids. The V and J ends lost 2 bases and 0 bases, in that order; junction bases with no gene match: 8. The CDR3, as DNA: TGTGCCAGCAGTTTAAGCGCGGCTAGCGGGTACCAAGAGACCCAGTACTTC. This codes for CASSLSAASGYQETQYF.

This clonotype was detected many times. V usage is TRBV14 and J usage is TRBJ2-7, with TRBD2 as a possible D gene (5 bases). The CDR3 has 15 residues. Germline loops: CDR1 SGHDN, CDR2 FVKESK. V shed 2 bases and J shed 4 bases, with 15 bases lying between them. CDR3 sequence: CASSQNPGFVYEQYF. The CDR3 coding sequence is TGTGCCAGCAGCCAAAATCCGGGGTTCGTTTACGAGCAGTACTTC.

This clonotype was counted between two and nine times. J is TRBJ1-2 and V is TRBV11-2; D uncertain. The V and J ends lost 2 bases and 1 base respectively, with 11 bases between them. Germline values: CDR1 SGHAT, CDR2 FQNNGV. The CDR3 covers 15 residues. This chain's CDR3 is CASSLWSPINYGYTF. The CDR3 DNA is TGTGCCAGCAGCTTATGGTCCCCAATTAACTATGGCTACACCTTC. Drawing the rest from reference TRBV11-2 and TRBJ1-2, the complete variable domain is EAGVAQSPRYKIIEKRQSVAFWCNPISGHATLYWYQQILGQGPKLLIQFQNNGVVDDSQLPKDRFSAERLKGVDSTLKIQPAKLEDSAVYLCASSLWSPINYGYTFGSGTRLTVV.

This chain links TRBV6-2 or TRBV6-3 with TRBJ2-7; D might be TRBD1 (5 bases). Between the trimmed V and J ends, which lost 10 bases and 7 bases, there was a span of 20 bases. The CDR3 spans 13 residues. From germline, CDR1 is MNHEY and CDR2 SVGEGT. The CDR3: CAIRTLVDDEQYF. In DNA, the CDR3 is TGTGCCATCCGGACACTTGTTGATGATGAGCAGTACTTC.

The chain uses TRBV2 and TRBJ1-2; tentatively, D is TRBD1 (6 bases). The germline V and J ends were trimmed by 4 bases and 4 bases, with 16 bases remaining between them. This CDR3 contains 15 residues. Germline V CDR1 and CDR2: SNHLY, FYNNEI. The CDR3 DNA sequence: TGTGCCAGCAGTGGTAAACAGGGCCTCGCCTATGGCTACACCTTC. Protein product: CASSGKQGLAYGYTF. Full variable domain (rest looked up from reference TRBV2 and TRBJ1-2): EPEVTQTPSHQVTQMGQEVILRCVPISNHLYFYWYRQILGQKVEFLVSFYNNEISEKSEIFDDQFSVERPDGSNFTLKIRSTKLEDSAMYFCASSGKQGLAYGYTFGSGTRLTVV.

Here the CDR3 DNA reads TGTGCCAGCAGTTCGCATGGGACAGCTTACGAGCAGTACTTC. Translated, it gives CASSSHGTAYEQYF. The chain carries TRBV12-3 or TRBV12-4 and TRBJ2-7; 7 bases agree with TRBD1. V was clipped by 4 bases and J by 4 bases; unmatched bases: 7. The CDR3 is 14 amino acids.

The chain links TRBV7-9 to TRBJ2-1; perhaps D is TRBD1 or TRBD2 (5 bases each). Per germline, CDR1 SEHNR and CDR2 FQNEAQ (reference sequence). With 3 bases removed from V and 7 bases from J, the gap between germline ends came to 16 bases. The CDR3 is made up of 15 amino acids. The CDR3 DNA follows: TGTGCCAGCAGCTTGCCGGGACGCCGGTTAAATGAGCAGTTCTTC. Residues: CASSLPGRRLNEQFF.

This clonotype was observed a handful of times. The chain uses TRBV7-2 and TRBJ2-7; D is perhaps TRBD1 (6 bases). Trimming stripped 6 bases from V and 3 bases from J, with 12 bases between. Germline-derived CDR1 and CDR2 are SGHTA and FQGNSA. This CDR3 has 13 amino acids. DNA of the CDR3: TGTGCCAGCAGTGCTTCAGGGGACTACGAGCAGTACTTC. The encoded protein is CASSASGDYEQYF.

The CDR3 DNA sequence: TGTGCCAGCAGTCTCCGACAGGGGCAGGGCCGCACAGATACGCAGTATTTT. Its protein is CASSLRQGQGRTDTQYF. This chain links TRBV6-2 or TRBV6-3 with TRBJ2-3, with TRBD1 matching over 8 bases. The CDR3 spans 17 residues. J was trimmed by 1 base and V by 5 bases; bases with no gene match: 11. Per the germline V gene, CDR1 is MNHEY and CDR2 is SVGEGT.

This clonotype was counted a few times. V is TRBV6-2 or TRBV6-3 and J is TRBJ2-2; either TRBD1 or TRBD2 may fit D (5 bases each). Germline values: CDR1 MNHEY, CDR2 SVGEGT. This CDR3 has 13 amino acids. The V end was cut by 5 bases, the J end by 6 bases, with 10 bases between. DNA for the CDR3: TGTGCCAGCAGTCCCGGGACCCCCGGGGAGCTGTTTTTT. As protein: CASSPGTPGELFF.

The table lists this clonotype with a few counts. The genes are TRBV19 and TRBJ1-5; D is perhaps TRBD1 (5 bases). The V gene's germline CDR1 is LNHDA and CDR2 SQIVND (reference sequence). CDR3 length: 15 residues. Trimming cost V 8 bases and J 4 bases, with 18 bases left between them. CDR3 sequence: CASSYLGPLNQPQHF. CDR3 DNA sequence: TGTGCCAGTTCTTATCTGGGGCCCTTGAATCAGCCCCAGCATTTT. Looking up the rest from reference TRBV19 and TRBJ1-5 gives the full variable domain: DGGITQSPKYLFRKEGQNVTLSCEQNLNHDAMYWYRQDPGQGLRLIYYSQIVNDFQKGDIAEGYSVSREKKESFPLTVTSAQKNPTAFYLCASSYLGPLNQPQHFGDGTRLSIL.

V usage is TRBV7-6 and J usage is TRBJ2-1; no definite D call. V lost 4 bases and J lost 5, with 3 bases in between. CDR3 length equals 11 residues. Germline V gene lookup returns CDR1 SGHVS and CDR2 FNYEAQ. The CDR3 DNA sequence: TGTGCCAGCAGCTCGCACAATGAGCAGTTCTTC. Its protein is CASSSHNEQFF.

The chain employs TRBV7-3 and TRBJ2-1, with D possibly TRBD1 on 5 matching bases. The CDR3 sequence is 14 residues long. V was cut by 2 bases and J by 7 bases, with 12 bases left in between. Germline V gene sequence: CDR1 SGHTA, CDR2 FQGTGA. In DNA, the CDR3 is TGTGCCAGCAGCTTATCGGCAGGGTGGAATGAGCAGTTCTTC. This gives the protein CASSLSAGWNEQFF.

The table lists this clonotype with a few counts. The gene calls are TRBV7-6 and TRBJ2-7; D uncertain. Germline V gene data show CDR1 as SGHVS and CDR2 as FNYEAQ. The CDR3 is 13 amino acids. Trimming removed 4 bases from V and 3 bases from J, with 10 bases in between. In DNA form, the CDR3 reads TGTGCCAGCAGCTCCTCAGGATACTACGAGCAGTACTTC. Translation gives CASSSSGYYEQYF.

This clonotype was found a few times. This rearrangement joins TRBV20-1 to TRBJ2-7; 7 bases fit TRBD1. The CDR3 is 14 residues long. Germline assignment: CDR1 DFQATT and CDR2 SNEGSKA (reference sequence). J was trimmed by 3 bases and V by 3 bases; bases with no gene match: 8. Written as DNA, the CDR3 is TGCAGTGCTAGGGGGGACAGAACCTACTACGAGCAGTACTTC. Translated, it gives CSARGDRTYYEQYF.

This clonotype was counted only a few times. This chain's CDR3 is CASSPGGLTGELFF. Here the CDR3 DNA reads TGTGCCAGCAGCCCCGGAGGGTTGACCGGGGAGCTGTTTTTT. The chain couples TRBV7-2 to TRBJ2-2; TRBD2 might be the D (6 bases). CDR3 length: 14 residues. Trimming removed 5 bases at V and 5 bases at J, with 12 bases between. Germline V lookup: CDR1 SGHTA, CDR2 FQGNSA.

The chain employs TRBV6-5 and TRBJ1-2, with D unclear. CDR3 size: 11 residues. The germline V gene has CDR1 MNHEY and CDR2 SVGAGI. Here the CDR3 reads CDRSYGYGYTF. The CDR3 DNA sequence: TGTGACCGCAGTTACGGATATGGCTACACCTTC.

Note on this clonotype: A junction boundary mismatches the germline segment, possibly from a read error. This chain uses TRBV12-3 or TRBV12-4 with TRBJ1-5; TRBD1 agrees at 10 bases. The CDR3 extends over 17 amino acids. CDR3 DNA: TGTGCCAGCAGTCCTAACGCGGGACAGGGGATCTATCAGACCCAGCATTTT. It encodes CASSPNAGQGIYQTQHF.